Detailed here is one T cell receptor beta chain. This sample is drawn from a study of shared T cell receptors in the human thymus. Here immunoSEQ multiplex PCR was the method, and the copy in TCRdb shows in-frame clones only, minus some. The sample has 550,000 to 800,000 clones, 80% to 90% seen once. Unmatched junction bases numbered 5, after V lost 4 bases and J lost 3 bases. CDR3 size: 14 residues. The germline CDR1 and CDR2 sequences are MNHEY and SMNVEV (reference sequence). This sample also appeared in a second study, on human thymus T cells.

The chain has TRBV27 and TRBJ1-1; 7 bases agree with TRBD1. Sequencing was performed on thymocytes. This clonotype was sampled from a girl under two years old with a congenital heart defect. For the CDR3, the DNA is TGTGCCAGCAGTTCAGACAGGGAAGACACTGAAGCTTTCTTT. As protein: CASSSDREDTEAFF.